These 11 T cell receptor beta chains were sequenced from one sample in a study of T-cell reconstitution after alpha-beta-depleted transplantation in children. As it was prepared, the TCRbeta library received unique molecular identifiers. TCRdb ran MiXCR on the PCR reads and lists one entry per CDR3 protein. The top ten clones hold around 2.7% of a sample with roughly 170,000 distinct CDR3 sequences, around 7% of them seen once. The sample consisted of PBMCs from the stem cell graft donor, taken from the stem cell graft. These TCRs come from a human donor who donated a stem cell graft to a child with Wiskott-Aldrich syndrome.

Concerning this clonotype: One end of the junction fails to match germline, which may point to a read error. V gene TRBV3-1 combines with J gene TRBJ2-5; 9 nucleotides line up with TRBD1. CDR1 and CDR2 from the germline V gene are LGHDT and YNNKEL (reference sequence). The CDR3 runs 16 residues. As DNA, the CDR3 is TGTGCCAACAGCCCACAGGGGGCCGTTGAACGAGAGACCCAGTACTTC. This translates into CANSPQGAVERETQYF.

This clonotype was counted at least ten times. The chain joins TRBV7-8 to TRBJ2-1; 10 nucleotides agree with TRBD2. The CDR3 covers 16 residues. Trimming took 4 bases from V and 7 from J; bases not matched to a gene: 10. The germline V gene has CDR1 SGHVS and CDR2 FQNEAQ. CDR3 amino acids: CASSYFLAGGGNEQFF. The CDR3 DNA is TGTGCCAGCAGCTACTTCTTAGCGGGGGGTGGTAATGAGCAGTTCTTC.

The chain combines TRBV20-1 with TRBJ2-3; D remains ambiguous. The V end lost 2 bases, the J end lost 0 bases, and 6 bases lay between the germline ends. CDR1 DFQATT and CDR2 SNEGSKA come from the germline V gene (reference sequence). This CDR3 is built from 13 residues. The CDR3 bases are TGCAGTGCTAGAATCCCTAGCACAGATACGCAGTATTTT. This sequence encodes CSARIPSTDTQYF.

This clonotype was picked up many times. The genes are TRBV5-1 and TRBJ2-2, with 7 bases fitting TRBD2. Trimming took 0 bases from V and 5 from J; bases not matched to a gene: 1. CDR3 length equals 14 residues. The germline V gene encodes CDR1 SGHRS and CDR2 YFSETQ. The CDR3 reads CASSLDGGTGELFF. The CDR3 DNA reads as TGCGCCAGCAGCTTGGACGGGGGGACCGGGGAGCTGTTTTTT.

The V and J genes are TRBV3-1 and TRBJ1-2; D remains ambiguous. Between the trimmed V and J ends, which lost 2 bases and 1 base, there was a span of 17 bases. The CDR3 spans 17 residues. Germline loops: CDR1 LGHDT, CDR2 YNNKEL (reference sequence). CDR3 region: CASSQLRRPRDNYGYTF. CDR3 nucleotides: TGTGCCAGCAGCCAACTACGGAGACCTCGGGATAACTATGGCTACACCTTC.

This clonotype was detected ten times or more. CDR3 loop: CASTLTGATEAFF. The CDR3 region has the DNA TGCGCCAGCACCCTGACAGGCGCCACTGAAGCTTTCTTT. This chain links TRBV5-1 with TRBJ1-1, with D possibly matching TRBD1 (6 bases). Germline V CDR1 and CDR2: SGHRS, YFSETQ. The CDR3 spans 13 residues. V dropped 6 bases and J dropped 4 bases, with 13 bases sitting between them.

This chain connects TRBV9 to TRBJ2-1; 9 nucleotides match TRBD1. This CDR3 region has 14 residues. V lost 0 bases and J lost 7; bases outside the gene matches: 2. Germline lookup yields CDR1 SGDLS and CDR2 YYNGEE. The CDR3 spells CASSVGDRANEQFF. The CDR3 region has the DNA TGTGCCAGCAGCGTAGGGGACAGGGCGAATGAGCAGTTCTTC.

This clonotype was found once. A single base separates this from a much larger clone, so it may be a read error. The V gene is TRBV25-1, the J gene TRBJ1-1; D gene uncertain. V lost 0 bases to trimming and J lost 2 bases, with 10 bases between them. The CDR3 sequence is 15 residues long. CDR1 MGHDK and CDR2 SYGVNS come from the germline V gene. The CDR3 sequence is CASSEYQVTNTEAFF. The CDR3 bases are TGTGCCAGCAGTGAATATCAGGTGACAAACACTGAAGCTTTCTTT.

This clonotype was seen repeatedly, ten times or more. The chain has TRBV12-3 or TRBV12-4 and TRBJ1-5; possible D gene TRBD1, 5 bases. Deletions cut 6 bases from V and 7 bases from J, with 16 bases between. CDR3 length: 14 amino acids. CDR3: CASSRDSAIQPQHF. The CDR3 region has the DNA TGTGCCAGCAGCCGGGACTCAGCCATCCAGCCCCAGCATTTT.

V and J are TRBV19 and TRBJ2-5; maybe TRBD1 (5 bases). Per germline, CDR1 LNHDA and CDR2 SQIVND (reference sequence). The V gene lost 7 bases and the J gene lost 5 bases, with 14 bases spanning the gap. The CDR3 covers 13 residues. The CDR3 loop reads CASKPGYKETQYF. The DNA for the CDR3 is TGTGCCAGTAAACCAGGGTATAAGGAGACCCAGTACTTC.

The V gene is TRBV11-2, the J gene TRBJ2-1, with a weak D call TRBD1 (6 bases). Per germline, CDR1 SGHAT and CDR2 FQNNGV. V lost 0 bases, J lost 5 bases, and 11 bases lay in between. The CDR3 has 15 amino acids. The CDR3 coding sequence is TGTGCCAGCAGCTTAGAACAGGGCCGCGACAATGAGCAGTTCTTC. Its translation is CASSLEQGRDNEQFF.